This T cell receptor beta chain comes out of a study of blood T cell repertoires in COVID-19. The overall study: In each case, the material was cDNA or gDNA derived from T cells, B-cell-depleted T cells, or PBMCs.

Original data processing: Estimation of nucleated cell counts relied on the amplification of reference gene primers. The protocol was immunoSEQ multiplex PCR, while the TCRdb copy is restricted to in-frame clones and leaves out a portion. V, J and clone size were drawn from that table, and D and trimming were deduced from the DNA. The sample contains some 62,000 clones, about 70% of which appear only once. The length of the CDR3 is 18 residues. Germline CDR1 is LNHDA and CDR2 is SQIVND (reference sequence). V was trimmed by 3 bases and J by 0 bases, leaving 18 bases between them. In this sample, this clone turned up many times.

The clonotype comes from a human donor in a cohort sampled during active COVID-19. The sequenced sample consisted of peripheral blood. The chain combines TRBV19 with TRBJ1-3; D unresolved. The CDR3 DNA reads as TGTGCCAGTAGTATGGTTGGTGGCAGACTACGCTCTGGAAACACCATATATTTT. Protein sequence: CASSMVGGRLRSGNTIYF.